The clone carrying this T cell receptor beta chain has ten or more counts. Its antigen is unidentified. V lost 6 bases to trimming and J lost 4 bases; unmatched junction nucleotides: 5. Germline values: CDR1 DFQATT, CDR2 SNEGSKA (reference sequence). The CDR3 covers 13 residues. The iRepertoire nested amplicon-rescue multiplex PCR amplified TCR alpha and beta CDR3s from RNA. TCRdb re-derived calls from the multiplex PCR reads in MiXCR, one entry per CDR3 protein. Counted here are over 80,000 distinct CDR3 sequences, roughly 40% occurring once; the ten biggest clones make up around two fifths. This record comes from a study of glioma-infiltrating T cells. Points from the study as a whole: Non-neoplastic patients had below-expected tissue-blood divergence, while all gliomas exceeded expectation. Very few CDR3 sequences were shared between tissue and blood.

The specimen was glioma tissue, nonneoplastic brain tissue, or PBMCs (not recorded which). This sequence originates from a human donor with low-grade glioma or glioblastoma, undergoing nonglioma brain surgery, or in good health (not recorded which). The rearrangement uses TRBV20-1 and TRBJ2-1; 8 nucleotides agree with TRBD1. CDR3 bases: TGCAGTGCCAGACAGGGGATGTACAATGAGCAGTTCTTC. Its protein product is CSARQGMYNEQFF.